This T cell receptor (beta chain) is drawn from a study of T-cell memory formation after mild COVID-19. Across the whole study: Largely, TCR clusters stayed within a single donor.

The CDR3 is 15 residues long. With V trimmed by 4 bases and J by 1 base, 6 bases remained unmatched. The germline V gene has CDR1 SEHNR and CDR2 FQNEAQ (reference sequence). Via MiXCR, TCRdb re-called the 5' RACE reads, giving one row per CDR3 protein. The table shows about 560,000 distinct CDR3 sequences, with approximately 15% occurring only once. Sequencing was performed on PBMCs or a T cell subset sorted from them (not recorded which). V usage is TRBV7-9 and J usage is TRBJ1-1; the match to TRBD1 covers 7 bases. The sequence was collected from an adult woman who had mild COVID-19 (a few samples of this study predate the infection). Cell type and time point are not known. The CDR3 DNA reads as TGTGCCAGCAGCTCCAGGGGGGTTGGGAACACTGAAGCTTTCTTT. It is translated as CASSSRGVGNTEAFF.